Below, 14 T cell receptor beta chains from the same sample are listed, as sequenced in a study of blood T cell repertoires in COVID-19. Measured with immunoSEQ multiplex PCR; TCRdb has only the in-frame clones, and not every one. The sample lists about 210,000 clones, under 90% occurring once. The source material was PBMCs or T cells enriched from blood (not recorded which). The receptors shown here come from a woman between 50 and 59 years old with acute COVID-19.

The genes are TRBV9 and TRBJ1-6; D not resolved. Germline values: CDR1 SGDLS, CDR2 YYNGEE. The V gene lost 2 bases and the J gene lost 3 bases, with 6 bases spanning the gap. The CDR3 has 14 amino acids. The CDR3 DNA follows: TGTGCCAGCAGCGTTATGAGCTATAATTCACCCCTCCACTTT. Amino acids: CASSVMSYNSPLHF.

This clone turned up a few times. The chain links TRBV12-3 or TRBV12-4 to TRBJ2-6; D may be TRBD1 (5 bases). Trimming stripped 0 bases from V and 12 bases from J, with 9 bases between. This CDR3 spans 13 amino acids. The CDR3 DNA is TGTGCCAGCAGTTTAGCGCAGGGCGCCGTCCTGACTTTC. Its protein product is CASSLAQGAVLTF.

This clone was counted a single time. The rearrangement links TRBV5-1 to TRBJ1-6, with 10 bases identical to TRBD1. This CDR3 is built from 21 residues. Germline V lookup: CDR1 SGHRS, CDR2 YFSETQ. V lost 2 bases, J lost 7 bases, and 21 bases stayed unmatched. CDR3 nucleotide sequence: TGCGCCAGCAGCTTAAGTCCGAGCCCGGGGATCCGGACAGGGGGGAATTCACCCCTCCACTTT. It specifies CASSLSPSPGIRTGGNSPLHF. Supplemented by reference TRBV5-1 and TRBJ1-6, the full variable domain reads KAGVTQTPRYLIKTRGQQVTLSCSPISGHRSVSWYQQTPGQGLQFLFEYFSETQRNKGNFPGRFSGRQFSNSRSEMNVSTLELGDSALYLCASSLSPSPGIRTGGNSPLHFGNGTRLTVT.

V is TRBV4-3 and J is TRBJ1-5; 9 bases agree with TRBD1. The CDR3 totals 17 residues. Trimming removed 0 bases from V and 6 bases from J; junction bases left unmatched: 9. Germline CDR1 is LGHNA and CDR2 is YSLEER. The CDR3 sequence is CASSQESGTGSAQPQHF. CDR3 nucleotides: TGCGCCAGCAGCCAAGAATCTGGGACAGGGAGTGCTCAGCCCCAGCATTTT.

DNA of the CDR3: TGTGCCAGCACTGCGGGGACTAGCGGGGACAATGAGCAGTTCTTC. It encodes CASTAGTSGDNEQFF. The chain carries TRBV2 and TRBJ2-1, with 13 bases fitting TRBD2. Germline V gene data show CDR1 as SNHLY and CDR2 as FYNNEI. J was trimmed by 5 bases and V by 7 bases; bases with no gene match: 5. The CDR3 is 15 amino acids.

The gene calls are TRBV10-3 and TRBJ2-7; D gene uncertain. The CDR3 runs 11 residues. V lost 11 bases, J lost 4 bases, and 12 bases lay in between. The germline V gene has CDR1 ENHRY and CDR2 SYGVKD. The CDR3 DNA sequence: TGTGCCGTAGCATGGAATTACGAGCAGTACTTC. It encodes CAVAWNYEQYF.

V gene TRBV7-6 combines with J gene TRBJ1-5; TRBD1 is a possible D gene (5 bases). The germline V gene has CDR1 SGHVS and CDR2 FNYEAQ. V was trimmed by 4 bases and J by 7 bases, leaving 14 bases between them. The CDR3 runs 14 residues. The CDR3 region is CASSSGEWGQPQHF. The CDR3 DNA reads TGTGCCAGCAGCTCGGGAGAGTGGGGCCAGCCCCAGCATTTT.

The DNA for the CDR3 is TGTGCCAGCAGTGAGTTCGGGACATCTAACTATGGCTACACCTTC. Amino acids: CASSEFGTSNYGYTF. The V and J genes are TRBV2 and TRBJ1-2, with D maybe TRBD1 (6 bases). Germline values: CDR1 SNHLY, CDR2 FYNNEI. The CDR3 has 15 amino acids. The V end was cut by 3 bases, the J end by 0 bases, with 11 bases between. The whole variable domain, filled in from reference TRBV2 and TRBJ1-2, reads EPEVTQTPSHQVTQMGQEVILRCVPISNHLYFYWYRQILGQKVEFLVSFYNNEISEKSEIFDDQFSVERPDGSNFTLKIRSTKLEDSAMYFCASSEFGTSNYGYTFGSGTRLTVV.

There are a few counts of this clone. This rearrangement joins TRBV5-1 to TRBJ2-5; 10 nucleotides align to TRBD1. This CDR3 region has 16 residues. Germline trimming cut 4 bases from V and 1 base from J; bases unmatched to any gene: 7. CDR1 and CDR2 (germline): SGHRS, YFSETQ. The CDR3: CASSLTGGLSQETQYF. CDR3 nucleotides: TGCGCCAGCAGCCTGACAGGGGGCCTTTCCCAAGAGACCCAGTACTTC.

The chain employs TRBV2 and TRBJ1-2, with TRBD1 matching 8 bases. Germline V lookup: CDR1 SNHLY, CDR2 FYNNEI. Germline trimming cut 9 bases from V and 4 bases from J; bases unmatched to any gene: 4. This CDR3 contains 12 residues. The CDR3 DNA follows: TGTGCCAGTCAGGGGGCAGCCTATGGCTACACCTTC. Protein sequence: CASQGAAYGYTF.

The chain employs TRBV9 and TRBJ1-3; 7 positions agree with TRBD1. The CDR3 has 16 amino acids. V was pared by 6 bases and J by 1 base, with 10 bases of the junction left unmatched. CDR1 and CDR2 (germline): SGDLS, YYNGEE. CDR3 in amino acids: CASNLGTGASGNTIYF. CDR3 bases: TGTGCCAGCAACCTGGGTACAGGGGCTTCTGGAAACACCATATATTTT.

A few counts support this clone. The gene calls are TRBV6-1 and TRBJ1-5; 8 bases align to TRBD1. Germline CDR1 is MNHNS and CDR2 is SASEGT. The CDR3 has 16 residues. The V gene end was trimmed by 4 bases and the J gene end by 1 base; junction bases not matched to a gene: 6. The CDR3 region is CASSADRGRSNQPQHF. The DNA for the CDR3 is TGTGCCAGCAGTGCAGACAGGGGAAGGAGCAATCAGCCCCAGCATTTT.

The chain employs TRBV29-1 and TRBJ1-2; D call uncertain. This CDR3 comprises 12 residues. V was cut by 0 bases and J by 6 bases, with 8 bases left in between. Germline V gives CDR1 SQVTM, CDR2 ANQGSEA. CDR3 DNA sequence: TGCAGCGTTGAAGATCCACGCGATGGCTACACCTTC. Protein product: CSVEDPRDGYTF.

The genes are TRBV7-3 and TRBJ2-1; D may be TRBD2 (5 bases). CDR1 is SGHTA, CDR2 FQGTGA, per germline. Trimming took off 0 bases at V and 4 bases at J, with 13 bases between the two ends. CDR3 length: 16 residues. The DNA of the CDR3 is TGTGCCAGCAGCTTAACCGAGGGATCGCTGTACAATGAGCAGTTCTTC. As protein: CASSLTEGSLYNEQFF.